The 19 T cell receptor beta chains presented below share a single source sample, sequenced in a study of T-cell memory formation after mild COVID-19. TCRdb called the 5' RACE reads again in MiXCR, with one record for every CDR3 protein. The data contain roughly 150,000 distinct CDR3 sequences, 11% to 15% of them singletons. Material for sequencing was PBMCs or a T cell subset sorted from them (not recorded which). The source is an adult woman who had mild COVID-19 (a few samples of this study predate the infection). Cell type and time point are not known.

The gene calls are TRBV7-9 and TRBJ2-2; no clear D. The CDR3 is 13 residues long. Trimming stripped 11 bases from V and 9 bases from J, with 19 bases between. Looked up from germline, CDR1 is SEHNR and CDR2 is FQNEAQ (reference sequence). The CDR3 DNA follows: TGTGCCGCCCCCGGGCCGCTGAGCCGGGAGCTGTTTTTT. It yields the protein CAAPGPLSRELFF.

This clonotype appeared a few times. The V gene is TRBV9, the J gene TRBJ2-5; D not certain. Trimming removed 0 bases from V and 0 bases from J, with 6 bases in between. Germline V lookup: CDR1 SGDLS, CDR2 YYNGEE. CDR3 length: 14 amino acids. Here the CDR3 DNA reads TGTGCCAGCAGCGTAGTAGACTACCAAGAGACCCAGTACTTC. This codes for CASSVVDYQETQYF. Full variable domain (rest looked up from reference TRBV9 and TRBJ2-5): DSGVTQTPKHLITATGQRVTLRCSPRSGDLSVYWYQQSLDQGLQFLIQYYNGEERAKGNILERFSAQQFPDLHSELNLSSLELGDSALYFCASSVVDYQETQYFGPGTRLLVL.

The chain employs TRBV2 and TRBJ2-3, with 10 bases identical to TRBD2. With 7 bases clipped from V and 0 bases from J, the junction kept 7 bases outside the gene matches. CDR3 length: 16 amino acids. Germline V gene data show CDR1 as SNHLY and CDR2 as FYNNEI. The CDR3 is CASNPTSGASTDTQYF. In nucleotides, the CDR3 is TGTGCCAGCAATCCCACTAGCGGGGCTAGCACAGATACGCAGTATTTT.

The chain carries TRBV6-2 or TRBV6-3 and TRBJ2-1; unclear D gene. CDR1 and CDR2 (germline): MNHEY, SVGEGT. The V end was cut by 4 bases, the J end by 2 bases, with 15 bases between. The CDR3 is 16 residues long. The CDR3 sequence is CASSLSPQITYNEQFF. The CDR3 coding sequence is TGTGCCAGCAGTTTATCTCCACAGATCACCTACAATGAGCAGTTCTTC.

V gene TRBV9 combines with J gene TRBJ2-7; 7 nucleotides agree with TRBD1. Germline V lookup: CDR1 SGDLS, CDR2 YYNGEE. CDR3 length equals 14 residues. V was pared by 4 bases and J by 2 bases, with 6 bases of the junction left unmatched. The CDR3, as DNA: TGTGCCAGCAGCTCAGAGGGGGCTCCCTACGAGCAGTACTTC. Amino acids: CASSSEGAPYEQYF. Drawing the rest from reference TRBV9 and TRBJ2-7, the complete variable domain is DSGVTQTPKHLITATGQRVTLRCSPRSGDLSVYWYQQSLDQGLQFLIQYYNGEERAKGNILERFSAQQFPDLHSELNLSSLELGDSALYFCASSSEGAPYEQYFGPGTRLTVT.

This chain connects TRBV3-1 to TRBJ2-2; perhaps TRBD2 as D (5 bases). V dropped 3 bases and J dropped 7 bases, with 9 bases sitting between them. The CDR3 totals 13 residues. Germline CDR1 and CDR2: LGHDT and YNNKEL (reference sequence). Here the CDR3 reads CASSQGAYGELFF. The CDR3 DNA is TGTGCCAGCAGCCAGGGAGCGTACGGGGAGCTGTTTTTT.

This clonotype has just a few counts. The CDR3: CASVGLADNTGELFF. The CDR3 nucleotides are TGCGCCAGCGTCGGACTAGCGGATAACACCGGGGAGCTGTTTTTT. V is TRBV10-2 and J is TRBJ2-2; 10 bases are shared with TRBD2. The CDR3 loop spans 15 amino acids. Per the germline V gene, CDR1 is WSHSY and CDR2 is SAAADI. The V segment lost 8 bases and the J segment 2 bases; nucleotides outside the gene matches: 5.

The chain couples TRBV29-1 to TRBJ2-3; maybe TRBD1 (6 bases). The V gene lost 2 bases and the J gene lost 2 bases, with 23 bases spanning the gap. Per the germline V gene, CDR1 is SQVTM and CDR2 is ANQGSEA. CDR3 length: 18 amino acids. The CDR3 nucleotides are TGCAGCGTTGAAAATCCGGCCAAGGGACATCCTTACACAGATACGCAGTATTTT. Its protein product is CSVENPAKGHPYTDTQYF.

This chain joins TRBV9 and TRBJ1-2; 9 positions match TRBD1. V was pared by 0 bases and J by 4 bases, with 10 bases of the junction left unmatched. Germline CDR1 SGDLS, CDR2 YYNGEE. This CDR3 is built from 17 residues. The CDR3 region is CASSVAQGAGGAYGYTF. In nucleotides, the CDR3 is TGTGCCAGCAGCGTAGCACAGGGGGCAGGAGGAGCCTATGGCTACACCTTC.

The rearrangement joins TRBV29-1 to TRBJ1-1; a weak D match, TRBD1 (6 bases). Trimming took off 3 bases at V and 3 bases at J, with 8 bases between the two ends. CDR3 length: 12 amino acids. Looked up from germline, CDR1 is SQVTM and CDR2 is ANQGSEA. This CDR3 is CSVEEGDTEAFF. The CDR3 bases are TGCAGCGTTGAGGAGGGGGACACTGAAGCTTTCTTT.

This chain connects TRBV30 to TRBJ2-5; D is unresolved. The CDR3 length is 10 residues. Germline CDR1 reads GTSNPN; CDR2 reads SVGIG (reference sequence). The V gene lost 2 bases and the J gene lost 4 bases, with 2 bases spanning the gap. The CDR3 DNA follows: TGTGCCTGGAGTTCAGAGACCCAGTACTTC. It yields the protein CAWSSETQYF. Combining the CDR3 with reference TRBV30 and TRBJ2-5 gives the whole variable domain SQTIHQWPATLVQPVGSPLSLECTVEGTSNPNLYWYRQAAGRGLQLLFYSVGIGQISSEVPQNLSASRPQDRQFILSSKKLLLSDSGFYLCAWSSETQYFGPGTRLLVL.

This clonotype was seen a few times. The chain joins TRBV11-2 to TRBJ2-4, with 8 bases fitting TRBD2. The CDR3 is 16 amino acids. From germline, CDR1 is SGHAT and CDR2 FQNNGV. J lost 2 bases, V lost 6 bases, and 9 bases had no gene match. CDR3 in amino acids: CASRPGGAGSKNIQYF. The CDR3 DNA reads TGTGCCAGCAGGCCCGGGGGGGCCGGATCCAAAAACATTCAGTACTTC.

Many counts were recorded for this clonotype. The V gene is TRBV6-1, the J gene TRBJ1-5; TRBD1 matches 8 bases. V dropped 6 bases and J dropped 7; count of bases not matched to a gene: 5. Germline CDR1 is MNHNS and CDR2 is SASEGT. The CDR3 sequence is 13 residues long. The CDR3, as DNA: TGTGCCAGCAGCTTACAGGGGGGGCAGCCCCAGCATTTT. This encodes CASSLQGGQPQHF.

This clonotype was counted at least ten times. This chain joins TRBV6-2 or TRBV6-3 and TRBJ2-1, with 11 bases fitting TRBD2. The V gene's germline CDR1 is MNHEY and CDR2 SVGEGT. Trimming removed 7 bases from V and 9 bases from J; junction bases left unmatched: 8. The CDR3 is 14 residues long. CDR3: CASTPLAGVGEQFF. The CDR3 region has the DNA TGTGCCAGCACTCCACTAGCGGGAGTTGGTGAGCAGTTCTTC.

V gene TRBV7-9 combines with J gene TRBJ1-1; D not certain. Germline V gene data show CDR1 as SEHNR and CDR2 as FQNEAQ (reference sequence). V was trimmed by 7 bases and J by 4 bases, leaving 10 bases between them. CDR3 size: 12 residues. CDR3 DNA: TGTGCCAGCAACCAAGGACGCACTGAAGCTTTCTTT. It yields the protein CASNQGRTEAFF.

The chain employs TRBV7-6 and TRBJ2-3, with TRBD2 matching over 13 bases. The CDR3 is 17 amino acids. Germline V CDR1 and CDR2: SGHVS, FNYEAQ. The V gene end was trimmed by 4 bases and the J gene end by 4 bases; junction bases not matched to a gene: 8. The CDR3: CASSSELLAGGPDTQYF. The CDR3 DNA sequence: TGTGCCAGCAGCTCGGAACTACTAGCGGGGGGGCCAGATACGCAGTATTTT.

The genes are TRBV7-9 and TRBJ2-7, with D possibly being TRBD1 or TRBD2 (6 bases each). The CDR3 extends over 13 amino acids. The germline V gene encodes CDR1 SEHNR and CDR2 FQNEAQ (reference sequence). The V end lost 5 bases, the J end lost 5 bases, and 13 bases lay between the germline ends. In DNA, the CDR3 is TGTGCCAGCAGCATAGGAGGGGACAACGAGCAGTACTTC. Translating gives CASSIGGDNEQYF. Combining the CDR3 with reference TRBV7-9 and TRBJ2-7 gives the whole variable domain DTGVSQNPRHKITKRGQNVTFRCDPISEHNRLYWYRQTLGQGPEFLTYFQNEAQLEKSRLLSDRFSAERPKGSFSTLEIQRTEQGDSAMYLCASSIGGDNEQYFGPGTRLTVT.

The table lists this clonotype with a few counts. The V and J genes are TRBV7-9 and TRBJ1-2; D might be TRBD1 (5 bases). V was trimmed by 5 bases and J by 1 base, leaving 17 bases between them. The CDR3 has 16 amino acids. Per germline, CDR1 SEHNR and CDR2 FQNEAQ (reference sequence). The CDR3 DNA sequence: TGTGCCAGCAGCGGAGGCATATTGGGGGATAACTATGGCTACACCTTC. Protein: CASSGGILGDNYGYTF.

As for this clonotype: A read error may produce the germline difference seen at one junction end. The rearrangement uses TRBV20-1 and TRBJ2-2; the match to TRBD2 covers 10 bases. CDR3 length: 16 amino acids. The V gene's germline CDR1 is DFQATT and CDR2 SNEGSKA (reference sequence). The CDR3 region is CSARDLAGAITGEPFF. The CDR3 DNA is TGCAGTGCTAGAGATCTAGCGGGGGCGATCACCGGGGAGCCGTTTTTT.